The 21 T cell receptor beta chains reported below all come from one sample, sequenced in a study of molecular identifiers for immune sequencing clone quantification. Study results and caveats: CMV-seropositive donors were the source of the CMV-specific effector cells, which reflect infection-driven expansion.

Following staining with pp65 482-490 epitope streptamers, the CMV-specific cells were enriched using anti-phycoerythrin magnetic microbeads. TCRdb used MiXCR to reprocess the PCR reads, holding one entry per CDR3 protein. The repertoire includes 250 to 400 distinct CDR3 sequences, nearly 80% of them detected once, and 99.9% sits in the top ten. The sample consisted of CMV-specific effector CD8+ T cells from blood (PBMCs), not recorded whether cultured. Subset described: CMVpp65 epitope streptamer+ CD45RA+CCR7-CD27-IL7Rlo effector CD8 T cells. These receptors were taken from a human donor in good health. Some libraries in this study had Jurkat cell RNA spiked in.

The sample holds a few counts of this clonotype. At one of its ends the junction is not consistent with the germline gene, which may arise from a read error. The chain is built from TRBV27 and TRBJ1-1, with D unresolved. The CDR3 runs to 11 residues. CDR1 is MNHEY, CDR2 SMNVEV, per germline (reference sequence). The chain's CDR3 is CASSLEGYTVF. The DNA of the CDR3 is TGTGCCAGCAGTTTAGAAGGATACACTGTCTTT.

The V call is TRBV28, the J call TRBJ2-7, with D possibly matching TRBD2 (6 bases). CDR3 length equals 13 residues. The V end was cut by 6 bases, the J end by 3 bases, with 12 bases between. Germline CDR1 is MDHEN and CDR2 is SYDVKM. The CDR3 is CASRRGTVYEQYV. CDR3 nucleotides: TGTGCCAGCAGACGGGGGACGGTCTACGAGCAGTACGTC.

To note about this clonotype: A read error may produce the germline difference seen at one junction end. This chain links TRBV28 with TRBJ2-7; a possible D gene is TRBD1 (6 bases). Per germline, CDR1 MDHEN and CDR2 SYDVKM. This CDR3 has 14 residues. The CDR3 DNA is TGTTCCCTCAGACGTCAGGGGACGGTCTCCTCGCCGTCCTTC. Translated: CSLRRQGTVSSPSF.

The rearrangement joins TRBV28 to TRBJ2-7, with D tentatively TRBD1 or TRBD2 (5 bases each). The CDR3 loop spans 14 amino acids. Germline CDR1 MDHEN, CDR2 SYDVKM. The CDR3 DNA sequence: TGTGCCCGCAGACGTCATGGGACGGTCTACGATCAGTACGTC. The encoded protein is CARRRHGTVYDQYV.

Points on this clonotype: The junction differs from germline at one of its ends, possibly a read error. The chain carries TRBV28 and TRBJ2-7; D is uncertain. The CDR3 is made up of 14 amino acids. From germline, CDR1 is MDHEN and CDR2 SYDVKM. CDR3 nucleotide sequence: TGTTCCATCATCCGTCCGTGTCCGGTCTCCGAGCATTCCTTC. Amino acids: CSIIRPCPVSEHSF.

In its sample, this clonotype was seen once. The genes are TRBV28 and TRBJ2-7; D may correspond to TRBD1 or TRBD2 (5 bases each). CDR3 length: 14 residues. Germline loops: CDR1 MDHEN, CDR2 SYDVKM. CDR3 loop: CASSRPGPVSSPSV. CDR3 nucleotides: TGTGCCAGCAGCCGGCCGGGGCCGGTCTCCTCGCCGTCCGTC.

As concerns this clonotype: One base away lies a much larger clone, so this may be a sequencing read error. The J gene is TRBJ2-7, the V gene TRBV5-1; D remains ambiguous. The length of the CDR3 is 15 residues. Germline CDR1 is SGHRS and CDR2 is YFSETQ. The CDR3 is CTSSLKLEGFYEQYF. The CDR3 nucleotides are TGCACCAGCAGCTTAAAGTTAGAAGGATTCTACGAGCAGTACTTC. The full variable domain, with the rest looked up from reference TRBV5-1 and TRBJ2-7, is KAGVTQTPRYLIKTRGQQVTLSCSPISGHRSVSWYQQTPGQGLQFLFEYFSETQRNKGNFPGRFSGRQFSNSRSEMNVSTLELGDSALYLCTSSLKLEGFYEQYFGPGTRLTVT.

This clonotype was recorded at least ten times. J is TRBJ2-7 and V is TRBV28, with a tentative D call TRBD1 (6 bases). The CDR3 is made up of 12 amino acids. The germline CDR1 and CDR2 sequences are MDHEN and SYDVKM. CDR3 loop: CASRRQGTVYDV. As DNA, the CDR3 is TGTGCCAGCAGACGGCAGGGGACGGTCTACGACGTC.

In its sample, this clonotype was seen once. The V call is TRBV28, the J call TRBJ2-7; TRBD1 is a possible D gene (6 bases). CDR1 MDHEN and CDR2 SYDVKM come from the germline V gene. The CDR3 runs to 14 residues. The CDR3 coding sequence is TGTTCCCTCAGACGGCAGGGGACGGTCTCCGAGCAGTACGTC. The encoded protein is CSLRRQGTVSEQYV.

The rearrangement joins TRBV27 to TRBJ1-1, with D hard to call. The CDR3 has 13 amino acids. Germline-derived CDR1 and CDR2 are MNHEY and SMNVEV (reference sequence). The CDR3 sequence is CSRSLEGSTEAFF. In DNA form, the CDR3 reads TGTTCCCGCAGTTTAGAAGGATCCACTGAAGCTTTCTTT.

This clonotype was detected only once. This chain joins TRBV28 and TRBJ2-7; D unclear. Germline loops: CDR1 MDHEN, CDR2 SYDVKM. The CDR3 runs to 14 residues. The CDR3 loop reads CSSIRPFPVSEPSV. The DNA for the CDR3 is TGTTCCAGCATCCGTCCTTTTCCGGTCTCCGAGCCTTCCGTC.

This clonotype is categorized as large. The V gene is TRBV19, the J gene TRBJ1-2; D is possibly TRBD1 (5 bases). V lost 4 bases to trimming and J lost 4 bases, with 25 bases between them. The V gene's germline CDR1 is LNHDA and CDR2 SQIVND (reference sequence). The CDR3 extends over 18 amino acids. CDR3 bases: TGTGCCAGTAGTACGGGGAGTATCCTGGCAGGGCGCAGCTATGGCTACACCTTC. Amino acid sequence: CASSTGSILAGRSYGYTF. The full variable domain, completed using reference TRBV19 and TRBJ1-2, is DGGITQSPKYLFRKEGQNVTLSCEQNLNHDAMYWYRQDPGQGLRLIYYSQIVNDFQKGDIAEGYSVSREKKESFPLTVTSAQKNPTAFYLCASSTGSILAGRSYGYTFGSGTRLTVV.

In regard to this clonotype: One junction end does not reproduce the germline sequence, and a read error may be involved. This sequence joins TRBV5-6 and TRBJ1-4, with 7 bases lining up with TRBD1. There are 15 residues in the CDR3. Germline values: CDR1 SGHDT, CDR2 YYEEEE. CDR3 nucleotides: TGTGCCAGCAGCCTCTCTGCTGTGGACAGCAGGGGGGTAGAGTTT. Protein sequence: CASSLSAVDSRGVEF.

CDR3 in DNA: TGTGCCCTCATCCTGCCGGGGCCGGTCTCCTCTCCGTCCGTC. Translation: CALILPGPVSSPSV. The chain has TRBV28 and TRBJ2-7; D could derive from TRBD1 or TRBD2 (5 bases each). The CDR3 is 14 amino acids. The germline V gene encodes CDR1 MDHEN and CDR2 SYDVKM.

The chain couples TRBV28 to TRBJ2-7, with D uncertain. The CDR3 spans 14 residues. Germline CDR1 MDHEN, CDR2 SYDVKM. DNA of the CDR3: TGTGCCAGCAGCCGGCAGGTGCCGGTCTCCGAGCAGTCCGTC. This encodes CASSRQVPVSEQSV.

This sequence joins TRBV28 and TRBJ2-7; the D gene could be TRBD1 or TRBD2 (6 bases each). In germline, CDR1 is MDHEN, CDR2 SYDVKM. The CDR3 consists of 14 residues. Here the CDR3 DNA reads TGTGCCCTCAGACGGCAGGGGACTGTCTCCGAGCAGTCCGTC. Translated: CALRRQGTVSEQSV.

In DNA form, the CDR3 reads TGTGCCAGCAGCCTGCAGGGGACGGTCTCCGCGCATTACTTC. Encoded protein: CASSLQGTVSAHYF. This chain joins TRBV28 and TRBJ2-7; possible D gene TRBD1, 6 bases. This CDR3 is built from 14 residues. Germline lookup yields CDR1 MDHEN and CDR2 SYDVKM. Trimming cost V 6 bases and J 13 bases, with 25 bases left between them.

This chain joins TRBV28 and TRBJ2-7; tentatively, D is TRBD1 (6 bases). The CDR3 runs to 14 residues. Germline V gives CDR1 MDHEN, CDR2 SYDVKM. CDR3 coding DNA: TGTGCCAGCATCCGGCAGGGGCCGGTCTCCTCGCCGTCCGTC. It yields the protein CASIRQGPVSSPSV.

The rearrangement joins TRBV28 to TRBJ2-7; no clear D. Germline V CDR1 and CDR2: MDHEN, SYDVKM. The CDR3 has 13 amino acids. V was shortened by 6 bases and J by 3 bases, with 12 bases between the two germline ends. CDR3 loop: CASRRQAVYEQYV. The CDR3 DNA follows: TGTGCCAGCAGACGGCAGGCGGTCTACGAGCAGTACGTC.

The table lists this clonotype with a few counts. The junction departs from germline at one end; a sequencing error may be responsible. This chain uses TRBV11-2 with TRBJ1-2; possible D gene TRBD1, 5 bases. This CDR3 has 13 amino acids. Germline loops: CDR1 SGHAT, CDR2 FQNNGV. The CDR3 DNA reads TGTGCCGGCAGCTTAGGGACTGGGAATGGCTACACCTTC. Amino acids: CAGSLGTGNGYTF.

This clonotype was detected a few times. This chain links TRBV27 with TRBJ1-1; D uncertain. Germline CDR1 is MNHEY and CDR2 is SMNVEV (reference sequence). The CDR3 is 12 residues long. Trimming removed 7 bases at V and 3 bases at J, with 9 bases between. The CDR3 nucleotides are TGTGCCAGCATAGAAGGATACACTGAAGCTTTCTTT. Translated, it gives CASIEGYTEAFF.